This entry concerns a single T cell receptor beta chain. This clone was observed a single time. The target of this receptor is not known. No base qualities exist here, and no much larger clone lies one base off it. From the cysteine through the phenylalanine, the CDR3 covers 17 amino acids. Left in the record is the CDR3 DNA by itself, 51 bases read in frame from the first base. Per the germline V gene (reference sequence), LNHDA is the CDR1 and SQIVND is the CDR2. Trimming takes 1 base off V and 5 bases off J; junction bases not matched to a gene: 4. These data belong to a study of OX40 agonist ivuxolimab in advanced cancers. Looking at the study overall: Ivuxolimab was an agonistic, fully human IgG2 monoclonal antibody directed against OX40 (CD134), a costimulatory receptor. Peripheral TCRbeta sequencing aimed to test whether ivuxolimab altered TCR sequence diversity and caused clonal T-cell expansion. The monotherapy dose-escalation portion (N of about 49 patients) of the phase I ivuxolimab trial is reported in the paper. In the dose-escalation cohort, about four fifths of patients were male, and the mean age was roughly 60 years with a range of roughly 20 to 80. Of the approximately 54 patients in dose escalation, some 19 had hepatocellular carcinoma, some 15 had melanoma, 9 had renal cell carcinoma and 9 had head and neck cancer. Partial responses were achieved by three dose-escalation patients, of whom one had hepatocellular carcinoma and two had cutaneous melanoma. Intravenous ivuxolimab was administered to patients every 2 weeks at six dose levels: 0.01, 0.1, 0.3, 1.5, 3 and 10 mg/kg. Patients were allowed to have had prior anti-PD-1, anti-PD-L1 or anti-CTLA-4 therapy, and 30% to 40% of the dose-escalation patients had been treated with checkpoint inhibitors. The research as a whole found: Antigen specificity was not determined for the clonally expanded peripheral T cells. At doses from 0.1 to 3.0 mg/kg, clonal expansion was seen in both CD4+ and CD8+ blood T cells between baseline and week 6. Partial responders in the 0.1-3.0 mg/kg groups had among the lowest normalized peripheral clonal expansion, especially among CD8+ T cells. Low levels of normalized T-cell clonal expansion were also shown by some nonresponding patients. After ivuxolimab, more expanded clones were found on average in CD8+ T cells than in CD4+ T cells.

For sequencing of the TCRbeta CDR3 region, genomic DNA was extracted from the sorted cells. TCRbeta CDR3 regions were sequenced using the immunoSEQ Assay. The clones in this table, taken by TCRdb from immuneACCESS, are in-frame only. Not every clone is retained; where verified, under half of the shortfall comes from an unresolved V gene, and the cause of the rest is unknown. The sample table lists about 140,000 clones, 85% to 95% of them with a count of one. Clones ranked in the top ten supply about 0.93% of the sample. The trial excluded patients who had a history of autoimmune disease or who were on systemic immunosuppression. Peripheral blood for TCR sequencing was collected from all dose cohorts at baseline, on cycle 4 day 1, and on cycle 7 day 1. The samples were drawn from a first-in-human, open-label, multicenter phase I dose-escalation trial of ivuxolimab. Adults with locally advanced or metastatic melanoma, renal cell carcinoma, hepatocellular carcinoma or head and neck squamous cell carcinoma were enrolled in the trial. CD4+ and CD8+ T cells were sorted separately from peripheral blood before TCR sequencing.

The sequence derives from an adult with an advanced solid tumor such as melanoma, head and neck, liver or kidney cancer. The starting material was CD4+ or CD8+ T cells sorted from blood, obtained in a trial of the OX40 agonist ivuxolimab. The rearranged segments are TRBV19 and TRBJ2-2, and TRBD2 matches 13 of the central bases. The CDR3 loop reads CASSIAGGLAGTGELFF. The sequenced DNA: TGTGCCAGTAGTATAGCTGGGGGACTAGCGGGAACCGGGGAGCTGTTTTTT.